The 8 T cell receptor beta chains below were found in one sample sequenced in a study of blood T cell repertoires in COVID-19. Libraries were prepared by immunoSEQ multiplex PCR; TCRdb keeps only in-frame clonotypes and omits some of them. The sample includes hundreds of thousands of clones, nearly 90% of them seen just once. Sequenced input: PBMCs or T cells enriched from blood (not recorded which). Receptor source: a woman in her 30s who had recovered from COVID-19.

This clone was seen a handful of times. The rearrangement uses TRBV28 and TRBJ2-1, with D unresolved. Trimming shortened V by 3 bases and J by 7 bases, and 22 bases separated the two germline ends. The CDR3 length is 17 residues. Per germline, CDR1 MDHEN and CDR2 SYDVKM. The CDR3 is CASSFMASLRGRNEQFF. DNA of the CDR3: TGTGCCAGCAGTTTTATGGCTTCCCTTAGAGGTAGGAATGAGCAGTTCTTC. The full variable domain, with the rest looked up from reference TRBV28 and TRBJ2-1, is DVKVTQSSRYLVKRTGEKVFLECVQDMDHENMFWYRQDPGLGLRLIYFSYDVKMKEKGDIPEGYSVSREKKERFSLILESASTNQTSMYLCASSFMASLRGRNEQFFGPGTRLTVL.

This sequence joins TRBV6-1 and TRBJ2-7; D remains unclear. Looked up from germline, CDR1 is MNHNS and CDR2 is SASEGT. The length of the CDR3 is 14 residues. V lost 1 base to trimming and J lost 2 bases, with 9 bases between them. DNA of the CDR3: TGTGCCAGCAGTGAAGAAACGGCGGCCTACGAGCAGTACTTC. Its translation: CASSEETAAYEQYF.

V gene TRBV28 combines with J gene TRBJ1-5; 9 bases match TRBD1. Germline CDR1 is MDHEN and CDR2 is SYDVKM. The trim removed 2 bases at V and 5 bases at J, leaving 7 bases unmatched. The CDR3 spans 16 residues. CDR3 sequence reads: CASSLRYRGRDQPQHF. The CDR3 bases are TGTGCCAGCAGTTTACGATACAGGGGGCGAGATCAGCCCCAGCATTTT.

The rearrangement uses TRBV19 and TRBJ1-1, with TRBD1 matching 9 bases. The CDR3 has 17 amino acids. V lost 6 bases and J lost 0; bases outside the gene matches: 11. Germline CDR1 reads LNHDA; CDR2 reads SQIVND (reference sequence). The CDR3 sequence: CASRRTGQGDMNTEAFF. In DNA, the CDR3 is TGTGCCAGTAGGCGCACGGGACAGGGTGACATGAACACTGAAGCTTTCTTT.

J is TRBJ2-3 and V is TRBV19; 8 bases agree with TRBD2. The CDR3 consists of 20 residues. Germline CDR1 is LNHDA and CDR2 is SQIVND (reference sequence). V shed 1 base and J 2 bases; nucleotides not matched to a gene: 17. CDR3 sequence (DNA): TGTGCCAGTAGTATAGTCTGGCCAGCGGGAGTCCGAGACAACACAGATACGCAGTATTTT. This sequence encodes CASSIVWPAGVRDNTDTQYF.

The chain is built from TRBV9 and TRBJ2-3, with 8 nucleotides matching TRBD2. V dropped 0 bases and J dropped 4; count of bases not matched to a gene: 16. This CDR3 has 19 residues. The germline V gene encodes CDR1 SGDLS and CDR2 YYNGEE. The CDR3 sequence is CASSVGDSGAVDIPDTQYF. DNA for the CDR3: TGTGCCAGCAGCGTAGGGGATAGCGGGGCCGTAGATATCCCAGATACGCAGTATTTT.

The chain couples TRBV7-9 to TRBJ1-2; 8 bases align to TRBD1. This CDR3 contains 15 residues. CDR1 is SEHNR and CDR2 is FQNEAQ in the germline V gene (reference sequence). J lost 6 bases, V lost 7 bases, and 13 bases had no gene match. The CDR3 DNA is TGTGCCAGCACCCACGCTGGGGACAGGTTTAATGGCTACACCTTC. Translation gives CASTHAGDRFNGYTF.

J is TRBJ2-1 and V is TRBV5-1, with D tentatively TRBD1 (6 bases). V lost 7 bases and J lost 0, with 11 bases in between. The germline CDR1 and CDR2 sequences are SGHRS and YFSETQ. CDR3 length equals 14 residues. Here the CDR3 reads CASLPDSSYNEQFF. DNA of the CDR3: TGCGCCAGCCTTCCGGACAGCTCCTACAATGAGCAGTTCTTC.